Sequencing of this TCR beta chain was carried out in a study of Graves' ophthalmopathy and Graves' hyperthyroidism. General observations from the study: Among thyroid clonotypes expanded above 0.001 frequency, most also appeared in blood.

Beta-chain TCR CDR3 regions were amplified from RNA transcripts. HTBI primers primed a first-round RT-PCR, and a second-round multiplex PCR followed. One entry per CDR3 protein results from TCRdb running MiXCR on the multiplex PCR reads. The sample lists hundreds of thousands of distinct CDR3 sequences; 22% were seen once. Per the germline V gene, CDR1 is SQVTM and CDR2 is ANQGSEA. V lost 3 bases, J lost 7 bases, and 7 bases stayed unmatched. CDR3 size: 14 residues. This clonotype was recorded a few times. Its cognate antigen is unknown. Hyperthyroidism was new, under 2 months, in patients aged 18 to 65. Uncontrolled infections, pregnancy, lactation or other autoimmune diseases led to patient exclusion.

This clonotype was sampled from a woman between 18 and 29 years old with stable Graves' hyperthyroidism. Some clones in this sample may be carry-over from other donors' samples. The chain carries TRBV29-1 and TRBJ2-5, with TRBD2 matching over 11 bases. The sample comprised peripheral blood. This chain's CDR3 is CSVDHSGRAGTQYF. CDR3 DNA: TGCAGCGTTGACCATAGCGGGAGGGCCGGGACCCAGTACTTC.